The source of this TCR beta chain is a study of T-cell memory formation after mild COVID-19. Study summary: Among the donors, TCR clusters were largely specific to each donor. Whole-study findings and limits: Clones contracting across day 15 to 85 had a balanced CD4/CD8 profile; later expanding clones leaned CD4+. Certain responding clones were present in pre-infection memory, suggesting participation of cross-reactive memory. Mainly in CM and EM were contracting CD4+ clones; CD8+ were in EMRA.

There are many counts of this clonotype. Antigen: not known. The germline gene is not matched at one end of the junction; a read error may be the cause. TCRdb re-analysed the 5' RACE reads in MiXCR, keeping a single row per CDR3 protein. Of 380,000 or so distinct CDR3 sequences listed, roughly an eighth were seen once; the top ten hold 20% to 25%. Germline V gives CDR1 LGHNA, CDR2 YSLEER. CDR3 length: 15 residues. The source material was PBMCs or a T cell subset sorted from them (not recorded which). This clonotype was sampled from a man aged 18 to 30 who had mild COVID-19 (a few samples of this study predate the infection). Cell type and time point are not known. The chain is built from TRBV4-3 and TRBJ2-5; 7 nucleotides align to TRBD2. The CDR3 here is CASSQGLGYQETQYF. In DNA, the CDR3 is TGTGCCAGCAGTCAAGGACTAGGGTACCAAGAGACCCAGTACTTC.